This passage covers 23 T cell receptor beta chains from one sample sequenced in a study of T-cell memory formation after mild COVID-19. TCRdb recomputed calls from the 5' RACE reads with MiXCR, one row per CDR3 protein. The data show about 250,000 distinct CDR3 sequences, roughly 14% seen once. The specimen was PBMCs or a T cell subset sorted from them (not recorded which). The receptors derive from an adult woman who had mild COVID-19 (a few samples of this study predate the infection). Cell type and time point are not known.

Many counts were recorded for this clonotype. J is TRBJ2-7 and V is TRBV5-1, with 7 nucleotides matching TRBD2. The V segment lost 2 bases and the J segment 7 bases; nucleotides outside the gene matches: 9. Per the germline V gene, CDR1 is SGHRS and CDR2 is YFSETQ. The CDR3 totals 14 residues. CDR3 region: CASSFYGRPGEQYF. CDR3 coding DNA: TGCGCCAGCAGCTTCTACGGGAGGCCGGGGGAGCAGTACTTC.

The V gene is TRBV2, the J gene TRBJ2-3; 12 bases fit TRBD2. V was pared by 4 bases and J by 4 bases, with 6 bases of the junction left unmatched. Per the germline V gene, CDR1 is SNHLY and CDR2 is FYNNEI. There are 16 residues in the CDR3. The CDR3 region is CASSVRLAGVSDTQYF. The CDR3 bases are TGTGCCAGCAGTGTACGACTAGCGGGGGTGTCAGATACGCAGTATTTT.

V and J are TRBV5-5 and TRBJ1-5; 7 positions match TRBD1. Germline-derived CDR1 and CDR2 are SGHKS and YYEKEE (reference sequence). The V and J ends lost 3 bases and 6 bases, in that order; junction bases with no gene match: 3. The CDR3 runs 13 residues. For the CDR3, the DNA is TGTGCCAGCAGCTGGACAGGAGGTCAGCCCCAGCATTTT. Translation gives CASSWTGGQPQHF.

This clonotype was picked up many times. V is TRBV28 and J is TRBJ2-7; unclear D gene. This CDR3 comprises 13 residues. Germline V gene lookup returns CDR1 MDHEN and CDR2 SYDVKM. V gave up 5 bases and J gave up 4 bases, with 12 bases separating them. In DNA form, the CDR3 reads TGTGCCAGCAGTAAATCGGACGGGTACGAGCAGTACTTC. It codes for CASSKSDGYEQYF.

This clonotype was seen repeatedly, ten times or more. The DNA of the CDR3 is TGTGCCAGCAGCCCTGGGACAGGGCGAAATCAGCCCCAGCATTTT. This translates into CASSPGTGRNQPQHF. The rearrangement links TRBV7-2 to TRBJ1-5; TRBD1 matches at 9 bases. The length of the CDR3 is 15 residues. V lost 5 bases to trimming and J lost 4 bases; unmatched junction nucleotides: 6. CDR1 and CDR2 from the germline V gene are SGHTA and FQGNSA.

This clonotype occurred a few times. The chain uses TRBV12-5 and TRBJ2-4, with 7 nucleotides matching TRBD1. In germline, CDR1 is LGHNT, CDR2 FRNRAP. The CDR3 sequence is 18 residues long. With V trimmed by 0 bases and J by 0 bases, 8 bases remained unmatched. For the CDR3, the DNA is TGTGCTAGTGGTTTGGTATTGGACAGGACCCTAGCCAAAAACATTCAGTACTTC. Translated, it gives CASGLVLDRTLAKNIQYF.

There are many counts of this clonotype. The rearrangement joins TRBV7-9 to TRBJ2-7; D gene ambiguous. Trimming shortened V by 6 bases and J by 3 bases, and 6 bases separated the two germline ends. The CDR3 length is 11 residues. Per germline, CDR1 SEHNR and CDR2 FQNEAQ (reference sequence). The CDR3 region is CASRRDYEQYF. The CDR3 DNA follows: TGTGCCAGCAGGCGAGACTACGAGCAGTACTTC.

This chain uses TRBV7-3 with TRBJ2-3, with TRBD1 as a possible D gene (7 bases). Trimming shortened V by 5 bases and J by 2 bases, and 11 bases separated the two germline ends. The CDR3 extends over 14 amino acids. The germline gives CDR1 SGHTA, CDR2 FQGTGA. In nucleotides, the CDR3 is TGTGCCAGCAGCCAGGGGGGCCACACAGATACGCAGTATTTT. It yields the protein CASSQGGHTDTQYF.

This clonotype was counted a few times. This sequence joins TRBV24-1 and TRBJ2-3; TRBD1 might be the D (8 bases). Germline V CDR1 and CDR2: KGHDR, SFDVKD. Trimming stripped 8 bases from V and 4 bases from J, with 18 bases between. The CDR3 runs to 15 residues. The CDR3: CATTSDRGGSDTQYF. CDR3 bases: TGTGCCACCACCTCTGACAGGGGAGGGTCAGATACGCAGTATTTT.

This clonotype was counted between two and nine times. This chain connects TRBV12-3 or TRBV12-4 to TRBJ1-1, with 10 positions matching TRBD1. J lost 10 bases, V lost 6 bases, and 8 bases had no gene match. The CDR3 contains 13 residues. The DNA for the CDR3 is TGTGCCAGCAGCGGACAGGGGGTTTTTGTAGCTTTCTTT. It encodes CASSGQGVFVAFF.

The chain joins TRBV6-2 or TRBV6-3 to TRBJ2-1; TRBD2 matches at 11 bases. Germline CDR1 reads MNHEY; CDR2 reads SVGEGT. With V trimmed by 6 bases and J by 6 bases, 1 base remained unmatched. This CDR3 region has 13 residues. The CDR3 reads CASRLAGVNEQFF. CDR3 sequence (DNA): TGTGCCAGCAGACTAGCGGGAGTCAATGAGCAGTTCTTC.

This chain links TRBV18 with TRBJ1-1; D is possibly TRBD1 (5 bases). The germline V and J ends were trimmed by 2 bases and 0 bases, with 7 bases remaining between them. CDR1 is KGHSH and CDR2 is LQKENI in the germline V gene. The CDR3 has 14 amino acids. CDR3 DNA: TGTGCCAGCTCACCAGTCAGGGTGAACACTGAAGCTTTCTTT. This encodes CASSPVRVNTEAFF.

This clonotype was detected only a few times. V is TRBV5-1 and J is TRBJ2-7, with 9 bases matching TRBD1. The germline V gene has CDR1 SGHRS and CDR2 YFSETQ. With V trimmed by 0 bases and J by 5 bases, 9 bases remained unmatched. CDR3 length equals 16 residues. The CDR3 DNA reads TGCGCCAGCAGCTTGGCCCCAGGGACAGGGCTACACGAGCAGTACTTC. Amino acids: CASSLAPGTGLHEQYF.

J is TRBJ2-1 and V is TRBV15; 7 bases agree with TRBD1. This CDR3 comprises 14 residues. Germline CDR1 LNHNV, CDR2 YYDKDF (reference sequence). The trim removed 0 bases at V and 13 bases at J, leaving 9 bases unmatched. CDR3 DNA: TGTGCCACCAGCAGAGATCTAGAGGCAGGGGGTCAGTTCTTC. It yields the protein CATSRDLEAGGQFF.

The CDR3 sequence: CASSLNSGSGGEQFF. CDR3 in DNA: TGTGCCAGCAGCTTGAATAGCGGGAGTGGGGGTGAGCAGTTCTTC. The chain employs TRBV7-2 and TRBJ2-1; 9 bases align to TRBD2. The CDR3 covers 15 residues. Losses at the gene ends were 3 bases for V and 9 bases for J; bases not matched to a gene: 9. Germline loops: CDR1 SGHTA, CDR2 FQGNSA.

This clonotype appeared a few times. The chain links TRBV11-3 to TRBJ2-3, with 9 bases aligning to TRBD1. Trimming removed 5 bases from V and 3 bases from J; junction bases left unmatched: 9. The CDR3 extends over 16 amino acids. From germline, CDR1 is SGHNT and CDR2 YENEEA. CDR3 protein: CASSLWTGVGTDTQYF. The CDR3 DNA follows: TGTGCCAGCAGCCTCTGGACAGGGGTGGGTACAGATACGCAGTATTTT.

This clonotype has more than one count but fewer than ten. The rearrangement joins TRBV20-1 to TRBJ1-1, with D perhaps TRBD1 (5 bases). V was pared by 2 bases and J by 4 bases, with 14 bases between. Germline V gives CDR1 DFQATT, CDR2 SNEGSKA (reference sequence). The CDR3 is made up of 14 amino acids. In nucleotides, the CDR3 is TGCAGTGCTAGAAAACAGGTTGTGGTCACTGAAGCTTTCTTT. This gives the protein CSARKQVVVTEAFF.

This clonotype turned up a few times. The chain couples TRBV24-1 to TRBJ2-1, with 10 bases matching TRBD1. The CDR3 has 17 amino acids. The V segment lost 0 bases and the J segment 6 bases; nucleotides outside the gene matches: 7. Per germline, CDR1 KGHDR and CDR2 SFDVKD. The CDR3 DNA reads as TGTGCCACCAGTGATTTGGCCGGGACAGGGGTTATCAATGAGCAGTTCTTC. Amino acid sequence: CATSDLAGTGVINEQFF.

This clonotype was observed a few times. The chain recombines TRBV6-1 with TRBJ1-1; 9 bases map to TRBD1. The V and J ends lost 6 bases and 3 bases, in that order; junction bases with no gene match: 11. The length of the CDR3 is 16 residues. Germline CDR1 and CDR2: MNHNS and SASEGT. The CDR3 nucleotides read TGTGCCAGCAGCCTCAACAGGGGGCTGTGGGACACTGAAGCTTTCTTT. The encoded protein is CASSLNRGLWDTEAFF.

CDR3: CASSQGAGQGGYGYTF. CDR3 DNA sequence: TGTGCCAGCAGCCAAGGGGCGGGACAGGGTGGTTATGGCTACACCTTC. The chain couples TRBV4-2 to TRBJ1-2, with 9 bases identical to TRBD1. This CDR3 comprises 16 residues. Germline assignment: CDR1 LGHNA and CDR2 YNFKEQ. The V and J ends lost 1 base and 5 bases, in that order; junction bases with no gene match: 8.

This clonotype was seen a few times. This chain links TRBV5-1 with TRBJ2-3; the D gene is possibly TRBD1 (6 bases). Trimming removed 5 bases at V and 0 bases at J, with 10 bases between. This CDR3 contains 14 residues. CDR1 is SGHRS, CDR2 YFSETQ, per germline. The CDR3 is CASRGQPSTDTQYF. The CDR3, as DNA: TGCGCCAGCAGAGGACAGCCTAGCACAGATACGCAGTATTTT. Together with reference TRBV5-1 and TRBJ2-3, the CDR3 gives the full variable domain: KAGVTQTPRYLIKTRGQQVTLSCSPISGHRSVSWYQQTPGQGLQFLFEYFSETQRNKGNFPGRFSGRQFSNSRSEMNVSTLELGDSALYLCASRGQPSTDTQYFGPGTRLTVL.

V and J are TRBV20-1 and TRBJ1-1; 7 bases map to TRBD1. The CDR3 contains 15 residues. Germline-derived CDR1 and CDR2 are DFQATT and SNEGSKA (reference sequence). With 0 bases clipped from V and 0 bases from J, the junction kept 4 bases outside the gene matches. The CDR3 sequence: CSARDAGGLNTEAFF. CDR3 sequence (DNA): TGCAGTGCTAGAGATGCAGGGGGGTTGAACACTGAAGCTTTCTTT.

CDR3 amino acids: CASSESQGYGADTQYF. The CDR3 nucleotides are TGTGCCAGCAGTGAATCACAGGGGTACGGGGCAGATACGCAGTATTTT. The genes are TRBV25-1 and TRBJ2-3, with 7 positions matching TRBD1. Germline CDR1 is MGHDK and CDR2 is SYGVNS. Trimming at V came to 1 base and at J to 4 bases, leaving 8 bases not matched to a gene. This CDR3 region has 16 residues.